This T cell receptor beta chain was identified in a study of technical replicates of blood from a few donors. With 5 bases clipped from V and 8 bases from J, the junction kept 11 bases outside the gene matches. The CDR3 covers 14 residues. Germline V lookup: CDR1 SGHNT, CDR2 YENEEA. Libraries were prepared by immunoSEQ multiplex PCR; TCRdb keeps only in-frame clonotypes and omits some of them. This table has fewer than 100,000 clones, approximately 96% appearing once. This sequence joins TRBV11-3 and TRBJ1-2, with 7 bases identical to TRBD1. The sequencing input was T cells isolated from PBMCs. The clonotype comes from a human donor in good health. The CDR3 protein is CASSLQGPGVGYTF. The CDR3 DNA sequence: TGTGCCAGCAGCCTACAGGGGCCCGGCGTGGGCTACACCTTC.